This T cell receptor beta chain is from a study of Ad26.COV2.S vaccination and SARS-CoV-2 variants. Profiled with immunoSEQ multiplex PCR; TCRdb holds only in-frame clones, not every one. The repertoire has about 330,000 clones, about 90% of them found once; the top ten carry around 5%. The treatment here: over 15 received Ad26.COV2.S at low or high dose, single or two shots; several received placebo; per-sample allocation not given. Sampling occurred on day 63 after the first vaccine or placebo injection. CDR1 SEHNR and CDR2 FQNEAQ come from the germline V gene (reference sequence). Trimming left V 5 bases short and J 5 bases short, with 24 bases between. The CDR3 consists of 17 residues.

This clonotype originated in a person aged 18-60 years who received the Ad26.COV2.S COVID-19 vaccine or a placebo. This chain joins TRBV7-9 and TRBJ1-1; D gene uncertain. The sequenced sample was peripheral blood, obtained in a trial of Ad26.COV2.S vaccine versus placebo. DNA of the CDR3: TGTGCCAGCAGCCCACAGAACGACCAGGATAAAAAGACTGAAGCTTTCTTT. It codes for CASSPQNDQDKKTEAFF.